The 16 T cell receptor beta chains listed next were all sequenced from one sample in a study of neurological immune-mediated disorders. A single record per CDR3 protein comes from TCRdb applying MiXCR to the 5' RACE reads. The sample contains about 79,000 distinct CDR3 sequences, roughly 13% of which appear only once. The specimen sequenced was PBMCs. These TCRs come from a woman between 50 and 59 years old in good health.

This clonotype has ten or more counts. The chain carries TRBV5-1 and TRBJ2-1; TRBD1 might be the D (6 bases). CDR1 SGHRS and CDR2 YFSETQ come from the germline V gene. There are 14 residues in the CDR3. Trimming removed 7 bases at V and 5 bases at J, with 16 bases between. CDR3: CASGWGPGDNEQFF. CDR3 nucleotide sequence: TGCGCCAGCGGCTGGGGTCCAGGGGACAATGAGCAGTTCTTC.

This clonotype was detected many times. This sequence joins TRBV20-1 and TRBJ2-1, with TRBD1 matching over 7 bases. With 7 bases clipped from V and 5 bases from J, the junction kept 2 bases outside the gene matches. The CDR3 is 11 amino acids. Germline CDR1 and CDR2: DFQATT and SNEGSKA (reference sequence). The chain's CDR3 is CSVQGNNEQFF. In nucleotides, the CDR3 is TGCAGTGTACAGGGGAACAATGAGCAGTTCTTC.

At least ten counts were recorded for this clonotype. The CDR3 spells CSARAPAADTQYF. The CDR3 DNA reads as TGCAGTGCTAGAGCCCCCGCGGCAGATACGCAGTATTTT. The chain recombines TRBV20-1 with TRBJ2-3; no clear D. The CDR3 consists of 13 residues. Germline V CDR1 and CDR2: DFQATT, SNEGSKA (reference sequence). Trimming shortened V by 1 base and J by 4 bases, and 9 bases separated the two germline ends.

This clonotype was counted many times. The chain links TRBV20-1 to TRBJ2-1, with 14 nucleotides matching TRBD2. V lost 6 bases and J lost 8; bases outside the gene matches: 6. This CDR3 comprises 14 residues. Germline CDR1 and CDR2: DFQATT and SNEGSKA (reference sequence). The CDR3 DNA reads TGCAGTGCCCAGACTAGCGGGGGGGCCGATGAGCAGTTCTTC. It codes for CSAQTSGGADEQFF.

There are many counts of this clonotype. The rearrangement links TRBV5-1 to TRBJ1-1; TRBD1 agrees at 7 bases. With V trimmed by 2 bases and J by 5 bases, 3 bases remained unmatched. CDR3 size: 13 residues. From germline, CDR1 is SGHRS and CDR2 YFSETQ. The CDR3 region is CASSFTGETEAFF. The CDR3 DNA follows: TGCGCCAGCAGCTTTACAGGGGAAACTGAAGCTTTCTTT. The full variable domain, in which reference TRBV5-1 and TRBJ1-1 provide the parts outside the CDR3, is KAGVTQTPRYLIKTRGQQVTLSCSPISGHRSVSWYQQTPGQGLQFLFEYFSETQRNKGNFPGRFSGRQFSNSRSEMNVSTLELGDSALYLCASSFTGETEAFFGQGTRLTVV.

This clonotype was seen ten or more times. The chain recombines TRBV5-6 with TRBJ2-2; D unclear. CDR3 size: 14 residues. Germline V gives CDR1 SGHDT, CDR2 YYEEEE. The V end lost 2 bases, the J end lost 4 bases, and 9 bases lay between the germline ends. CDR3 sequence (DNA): TGTGCCAGCAGCTTAGGCTCAATCACCGGGGAGCTGTTTTTT. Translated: CASSLGSITGELFF.

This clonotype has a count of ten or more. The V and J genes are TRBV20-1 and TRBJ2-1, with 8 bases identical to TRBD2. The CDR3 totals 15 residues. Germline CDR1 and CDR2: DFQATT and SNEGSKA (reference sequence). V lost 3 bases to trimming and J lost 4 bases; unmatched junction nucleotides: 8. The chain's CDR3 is CSARGTSGTYNEQFF. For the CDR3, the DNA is TGCAGTGCTAGGGGCACTAGCGGAACTTACAATGAGCAGTTCTTC.

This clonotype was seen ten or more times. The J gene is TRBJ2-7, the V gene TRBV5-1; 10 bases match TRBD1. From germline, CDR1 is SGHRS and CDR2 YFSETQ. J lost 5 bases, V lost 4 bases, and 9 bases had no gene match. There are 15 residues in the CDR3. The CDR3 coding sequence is TGCGCCAGCAGCCTGGGGCCCGGGACAGGGGACGAGCAGTACTTC. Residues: CASSLGPGTGDEQYF.

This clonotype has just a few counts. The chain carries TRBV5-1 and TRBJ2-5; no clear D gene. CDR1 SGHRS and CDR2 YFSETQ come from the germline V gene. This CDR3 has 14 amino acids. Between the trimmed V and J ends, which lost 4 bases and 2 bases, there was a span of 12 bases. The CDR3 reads CASSIDTTQETQYF. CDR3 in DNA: TGCGCCAGCAGCATAGACACCACACAAGAGACCCAGTACTTC. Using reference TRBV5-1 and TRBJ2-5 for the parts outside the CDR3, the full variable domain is KAGVTQTPRYLIKTRGQQVTLSCSPISGHRSVSWYQQTPGQGLQFLFEYFSETQRNKGNFPGRFSGRQFSNSRSEMNVSTLELGDSALYLCASSIDTTQETQYFGPGTRLLVL.

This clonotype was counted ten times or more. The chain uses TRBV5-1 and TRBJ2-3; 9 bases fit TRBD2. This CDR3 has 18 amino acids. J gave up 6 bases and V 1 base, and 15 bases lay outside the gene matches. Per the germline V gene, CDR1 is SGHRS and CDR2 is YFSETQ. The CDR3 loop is CASSLRQRAAGGPDTQYF. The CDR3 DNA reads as TGCGCCAGCAGCTTGCGACAGAGGGCTGCGGGAGGGCCGGATACGCAGTATTTT. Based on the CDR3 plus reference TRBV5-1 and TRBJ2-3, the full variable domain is KAGVTQTPRYLIKTRGQQVTLSCSPISGHRSVSWYQQTPGQGLQFLFEYFSETQRNKGNFPGRFSGRQFSNSRSEMNVSTLELGDSALYLCASSLRQRAAGGPDTQYFGPGTRLTVL.

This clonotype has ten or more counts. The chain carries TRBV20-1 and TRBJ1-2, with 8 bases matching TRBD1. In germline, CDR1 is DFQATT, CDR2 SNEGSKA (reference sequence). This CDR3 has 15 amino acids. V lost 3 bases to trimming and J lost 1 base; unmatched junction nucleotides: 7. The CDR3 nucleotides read TGCAGTGCTAGTAGAGCAACAGGGGGTAACTATGGCTACACCTTC. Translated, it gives CSASRATGGNYGYTF.

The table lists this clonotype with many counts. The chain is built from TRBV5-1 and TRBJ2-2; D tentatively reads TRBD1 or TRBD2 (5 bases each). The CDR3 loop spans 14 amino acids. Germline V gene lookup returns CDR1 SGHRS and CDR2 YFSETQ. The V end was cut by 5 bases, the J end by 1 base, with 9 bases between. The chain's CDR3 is CASSRDLNTGELFF. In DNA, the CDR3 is TGCGCCAGCAGTCGGGACCTGAACACCGGGGAGCTGTTTTTT.

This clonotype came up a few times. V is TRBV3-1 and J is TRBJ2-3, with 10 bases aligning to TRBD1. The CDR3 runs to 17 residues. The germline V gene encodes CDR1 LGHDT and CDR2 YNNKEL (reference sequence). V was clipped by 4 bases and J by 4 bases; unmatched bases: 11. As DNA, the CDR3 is TGTGCCAGCAGCCTAAGTGGAAACGGACAGGGGGCAGATACGCAGTATTTT. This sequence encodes CASSLSGNGQGADTQYF.

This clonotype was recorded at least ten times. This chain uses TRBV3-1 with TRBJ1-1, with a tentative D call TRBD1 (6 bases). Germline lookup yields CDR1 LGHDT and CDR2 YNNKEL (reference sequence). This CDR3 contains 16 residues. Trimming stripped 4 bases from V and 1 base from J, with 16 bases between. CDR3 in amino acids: CASSPTPDRPNTEAFF. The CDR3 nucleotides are TGTGCCAGCAGCCCAACCCCCGACAGGCCGAACACTGAAGCTTTCTTT.

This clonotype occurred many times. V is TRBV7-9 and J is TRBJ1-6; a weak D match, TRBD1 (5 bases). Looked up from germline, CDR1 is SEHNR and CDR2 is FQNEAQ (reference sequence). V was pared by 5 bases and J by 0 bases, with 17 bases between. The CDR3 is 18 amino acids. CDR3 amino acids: CASSQRDGTSSYNSPLHF. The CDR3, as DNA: TGTGCCAGCAGCCAGCGGGACGGAACTAGCTCCTATAATTCACCCCTCCACTTT.

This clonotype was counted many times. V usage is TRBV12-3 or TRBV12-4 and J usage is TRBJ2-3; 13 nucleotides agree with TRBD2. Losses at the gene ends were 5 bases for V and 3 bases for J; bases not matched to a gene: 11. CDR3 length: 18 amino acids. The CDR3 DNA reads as TGTGCCAGCAGTCAAAAATCACTAGCGGGGGGGATTACAGATACGCAGTATTTT. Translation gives CASSQKSLAGGITDTQYF.